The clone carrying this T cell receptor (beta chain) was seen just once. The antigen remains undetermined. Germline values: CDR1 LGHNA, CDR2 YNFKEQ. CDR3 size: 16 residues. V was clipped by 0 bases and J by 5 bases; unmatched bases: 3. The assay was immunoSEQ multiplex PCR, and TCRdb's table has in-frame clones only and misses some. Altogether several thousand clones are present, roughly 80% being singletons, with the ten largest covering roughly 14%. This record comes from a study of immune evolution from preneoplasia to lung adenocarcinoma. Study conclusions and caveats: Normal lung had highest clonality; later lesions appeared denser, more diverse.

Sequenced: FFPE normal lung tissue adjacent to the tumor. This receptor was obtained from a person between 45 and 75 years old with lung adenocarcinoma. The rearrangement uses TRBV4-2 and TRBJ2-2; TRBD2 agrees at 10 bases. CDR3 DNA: TGTGCCAGCAGCCAAGAAGCGGGGGGGCAGACCGGGGAGCTGTTTTTT. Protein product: CASSQEAGGQTGELFF.